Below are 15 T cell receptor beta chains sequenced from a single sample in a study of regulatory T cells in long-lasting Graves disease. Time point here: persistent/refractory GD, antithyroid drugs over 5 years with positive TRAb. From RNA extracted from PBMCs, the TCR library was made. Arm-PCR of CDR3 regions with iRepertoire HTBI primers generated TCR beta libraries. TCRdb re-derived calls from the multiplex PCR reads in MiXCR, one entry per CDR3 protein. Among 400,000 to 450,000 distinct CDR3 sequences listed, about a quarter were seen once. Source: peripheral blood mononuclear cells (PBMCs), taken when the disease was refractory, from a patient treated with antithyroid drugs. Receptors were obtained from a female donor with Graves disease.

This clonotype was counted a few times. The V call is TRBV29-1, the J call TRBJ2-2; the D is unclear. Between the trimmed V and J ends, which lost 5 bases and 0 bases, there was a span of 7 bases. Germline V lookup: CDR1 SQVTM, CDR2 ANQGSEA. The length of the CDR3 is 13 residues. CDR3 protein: CSVWRSNTGELFF. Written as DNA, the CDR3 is TGCAGCGTTTGGCGGTCGAACACCGGGGAGCTGTTTTTT.

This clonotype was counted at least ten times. In DNA, the CDR3 is TGTGCCAGCAGTCCCGAGGCTGGCTACACCTTC. This translates into CASSPEAGYTF. This sequence joins TRBV2 and TRBJ1-2; D is ambiguous. Trimming removed 5 bases at V and 7 bases at J, with 8 bases between. Germline values: CDR1 SNHLY, CDR2 FYNNEI. The CDR3 loop spans 11 amino acids.

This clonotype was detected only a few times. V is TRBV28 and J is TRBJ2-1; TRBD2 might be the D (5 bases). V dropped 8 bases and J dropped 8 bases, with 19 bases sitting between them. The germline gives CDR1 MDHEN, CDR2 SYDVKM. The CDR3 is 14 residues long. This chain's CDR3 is CASRSPTSNHEQFF. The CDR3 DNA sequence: TGTGCCAGCCGTTCGCCCACTAGTAACCATGAGCAGTTCTTC. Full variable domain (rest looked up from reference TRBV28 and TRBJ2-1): DVKVTQSSRYLVKRTGEKVFLECVQDMDHENMFWYRQDPGLGLRLIYFSYDVKMKEKGDIPEGYSVSREKKERFSLILESASTNQTSMYLCASRSPTSNHEQFFGPGTRLTVL.

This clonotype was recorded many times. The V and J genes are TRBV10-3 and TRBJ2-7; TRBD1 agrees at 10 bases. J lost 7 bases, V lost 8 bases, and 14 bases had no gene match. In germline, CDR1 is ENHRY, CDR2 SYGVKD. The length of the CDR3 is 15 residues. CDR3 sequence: CAIRRRTGGAGEQYF. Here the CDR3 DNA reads TGTGCCATCCGCAGGAGGACAGGGGGAGCTGGAGAGCAGTACTTC.

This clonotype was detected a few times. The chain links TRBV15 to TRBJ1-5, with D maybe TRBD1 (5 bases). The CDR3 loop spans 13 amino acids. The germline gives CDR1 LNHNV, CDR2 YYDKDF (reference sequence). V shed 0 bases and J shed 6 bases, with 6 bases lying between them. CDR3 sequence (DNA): TGTGCCACCAGCAGAGATAGGGGTCAGCCCCAGCATTTT. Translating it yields CATSRDRGQPQHF. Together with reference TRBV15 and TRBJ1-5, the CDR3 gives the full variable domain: DAMVIQNPRYQVTQFGKPVTLSCSQTLNHNVMYWYQQKSSQAPKLLFHYYDKDFNNEADTPDNFQSRRPNTSFCFLDIRSPGLGDTAMYLCATSRDRGQPQHFGDGTRLSIL.

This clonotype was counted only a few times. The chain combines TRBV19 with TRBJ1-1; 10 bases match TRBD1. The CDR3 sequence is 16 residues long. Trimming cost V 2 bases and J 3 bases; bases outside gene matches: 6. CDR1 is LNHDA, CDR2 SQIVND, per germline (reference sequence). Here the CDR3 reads CASSIFLGTGDTEAFF. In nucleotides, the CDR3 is TGTGCCAGTAGTATATTCCTGGGGACAGGGGACACTGAAGCTTTCTTT.

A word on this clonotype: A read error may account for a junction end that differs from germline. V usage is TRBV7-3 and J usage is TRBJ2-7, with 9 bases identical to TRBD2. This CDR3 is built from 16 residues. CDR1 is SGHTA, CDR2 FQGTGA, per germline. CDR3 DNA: TGTGCCAGCAGCTTAGCGGCTAGCGGGACGATCTACGAGCGGTACTTC. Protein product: CASSLAASGTIYERYF.

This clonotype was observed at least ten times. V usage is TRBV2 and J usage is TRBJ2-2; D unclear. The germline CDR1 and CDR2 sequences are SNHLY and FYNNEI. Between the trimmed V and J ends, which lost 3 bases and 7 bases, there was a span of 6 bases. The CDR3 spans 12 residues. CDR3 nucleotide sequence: TGTGCCAGCAGTGAGGTCGTCGGGGAGCTGTTTTTT. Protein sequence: CASSEVVGELFF.

For the CDR3, the DNA is TGTGCCAGCAGCCAAGAGGCAGGGATGAACACTGAAGCTTTCTTT. Translating it yields CASSQEAGMNTEAFF. The V call is TRBV4-2, the J call TRBJ1-1; weak D call: TRBD1 (5 bases). The CDR3 is made up of 15 amino acids. Trimming took 0 bases from V and 0 from J, leaving 8 bases between them. Germline V gene data show CDR1 as LGHNA and CDR2 as YNFKEQ.

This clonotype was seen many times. In DNA form, the CDR3 reads TGTGCCACCAGCAGAGATGCTTTAGGGACTAGCGGGAGGCGGAGCTCCTACGAGCAGTACTTC. Translating gives CATSRDALGTSGRRSSYEQYF. The genes are TRBV15 and TRBJ2-7, with TRBD2 identical over 15 bases. This CDR3 is built from 21 residues. With V trimmed by 0 bases and J by 0 bases, 12 bases remained unmatched. The germline CDR1 and CDR2 sequences are LNHNV and YYDKDF (reference sequence).

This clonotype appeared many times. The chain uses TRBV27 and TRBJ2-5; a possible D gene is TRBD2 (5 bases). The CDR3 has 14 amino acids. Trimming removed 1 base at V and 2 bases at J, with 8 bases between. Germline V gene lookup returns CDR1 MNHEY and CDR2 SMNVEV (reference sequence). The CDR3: CASSLLGSQETQYF. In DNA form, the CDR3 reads TGTGCCAGCAGTTTATTGGGGAGTCAAGAGACCCAGTACTTC.

CDR3 sequence (DNA): TGTGCCAGCAGCCGAACTTCCGGGACTACAGCTTACGAGCAGTACTTC. Translation gives CASSRTSGTTAYEQYF. This rearrangement joins TRBV3-2 to TRBJ2-7; the table's D gene call, TRBD2, was not cross checked with the DNA. TRBV3-2 is a known pseudogene. The CDR3 consists of 16 residues.

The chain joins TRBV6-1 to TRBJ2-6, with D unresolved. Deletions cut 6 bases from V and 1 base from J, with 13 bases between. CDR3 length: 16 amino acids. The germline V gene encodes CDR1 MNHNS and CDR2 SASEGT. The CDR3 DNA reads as TGTGCCAGCAGCTGGGGTATCCTTTCTGGGGCCAACGTCCTGACTTTC. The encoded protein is CASSWGILSGANVLTF.

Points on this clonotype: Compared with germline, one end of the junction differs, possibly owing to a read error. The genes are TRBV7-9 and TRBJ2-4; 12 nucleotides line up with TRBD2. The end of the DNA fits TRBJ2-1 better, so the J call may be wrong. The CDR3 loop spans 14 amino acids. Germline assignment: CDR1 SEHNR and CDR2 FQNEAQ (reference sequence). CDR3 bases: TGTGCCACACAGCTAGCGGGAGGGCACAATGGGCAGTTCTTC. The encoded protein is CATQLAGGHNGQFF.

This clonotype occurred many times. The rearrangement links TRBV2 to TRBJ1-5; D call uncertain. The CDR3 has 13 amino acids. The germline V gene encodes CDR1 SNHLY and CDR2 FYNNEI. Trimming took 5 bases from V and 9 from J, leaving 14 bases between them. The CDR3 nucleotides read TGTGCCAGCAGTCGGGCCCTGGATGGGCCCCAGCATTTT. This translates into CASSRALDGPQHF.